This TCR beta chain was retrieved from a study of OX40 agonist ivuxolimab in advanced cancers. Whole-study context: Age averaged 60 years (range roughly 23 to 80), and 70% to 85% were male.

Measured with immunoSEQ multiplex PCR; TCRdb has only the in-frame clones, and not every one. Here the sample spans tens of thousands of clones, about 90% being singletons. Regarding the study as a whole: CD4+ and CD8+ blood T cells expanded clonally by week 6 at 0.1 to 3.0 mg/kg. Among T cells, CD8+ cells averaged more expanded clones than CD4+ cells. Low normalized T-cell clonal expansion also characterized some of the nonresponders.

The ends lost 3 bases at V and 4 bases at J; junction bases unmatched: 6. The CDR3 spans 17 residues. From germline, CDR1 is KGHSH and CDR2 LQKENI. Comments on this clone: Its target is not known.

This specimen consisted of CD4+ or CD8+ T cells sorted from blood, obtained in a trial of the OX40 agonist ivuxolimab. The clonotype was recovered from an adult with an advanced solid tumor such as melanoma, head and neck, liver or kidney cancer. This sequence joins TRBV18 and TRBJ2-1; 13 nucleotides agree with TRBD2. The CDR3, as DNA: TGTGCCAGCTCACCCGGACTAGCGGGAGATGGGTACAATGAGCAGTTCTTC. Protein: CASSPGLAGDGYNEQFF.